The clone carrying this TCR beta chain was seen many times. The target antigen is unknown. This CDR3 has 10 residues. Trimming left V 8 bases short and J 3 bases short, with 4 bases between. CDR1 is MDHEN and CDR2 is SYDVKM in the germline V gene. This specimen belongs to a study of identical twins. TCRdb processed the 5' RACE reads anew with MiXCR; each CDR3 protein has one entry. The sample yields 690,000 or so distinct CDR3 sequences, 8.6% seen once. The study, taken as a whole, reports: Possibly, invariant MAIT and iNKT cells partly confounded zero-insertion analyses. There was more out-of-frame TCR alpha sharing in monozygotic twins than models estimated.

Another study also made use of these data, one on yellow fever vaccine responses in identical twins.

The V and J genes are TRBV28 and TRBJ1-1; D is ambiguous. This sequence originates from a woman in her late teens or twenties in good health. The sequenced sample consisted of PBMCs. The CDR3 coding sequence is TGTGCCAGCGGGTACACTGAAGCTTTCTTT. Translating it yields CASGYTEAFF.